This T cell receptor (beta chain) was found in a study of blood T cells in healthy people across ages. The study's findings and limits: The donors' CMV status was not determined, possibly confounding changes in expanded clonotypes.

Around 10 milliliters of peripheral blood were drawn from each donor. Samples each yielded at least 6 micrograms of total RNA. Primed by a sample-barcoded 5' primer and a J-beta primer mix, a second PCR proceeded for about 7 to 11 cycles. Each cDNA molecule received a tag from a template-switch adaptor that had 12 random nucleotides. TCRdb analysed the 5' RACE reads with MiXCR anew, one entry per CDR3 protein. The sample carries about 1.4 million distinct CDR3 sequences, approximately 63% recorded once. To note about this clonotype: Its target is unknown.

CDR1 is SEHNR and CDR2 is FQNEAQ in the germline V gene (reference sequence). V was clipped by 8 bases and J by 6 bases, with 17 bases between them. The CDR3 is made up of 14 amino acids. The clonotype originates from a man younger than 35 in good health. Sequenced material: blood. The chain couples TRBV7-9 to TRBJ2-1; D remains unclear. This CDR3 reads CASGDSNPINEQFF. As DNA, the CDR3 is TGTGCCAGCGGAGACTCTAACCCCATCAATGAGCAGTTCTTC.